This TCR beta chain came from a study of blood T cell repertoires in COVID-19. Looking at the study overall: Samples of COVID-19 (acute and convalescent) were obtained from the United States, Italy and Spain. In each case, the material was cDNA or gDNA derived from T cells, B-cell-depleted T cells, or PBMCs.

Original processing notes: It was from reference gene primer amplification that nucleated cell counts were estimated. Assay used: immunoSEQ multiplex PCR; TCRdb lists only in-frame clones, some missing. V and J calls and clone size are copied from that table; D and trimming were computed from the DNA. The sample lists about 90,000 clones, 76% occurring once. CDR3 length: 14 residues. Germline V gene data show CDR1 as SGHNT and CDR2 as YYREEE (reference sequence). V gave up 10 bases and J gave up 0 bases, with 15 bases separating them. In this sample, this clone turned up many times. This clonotype originated in a man in his sixties or seventies with acute or convalescent COVID-19. The sample consisted of peripheral blood. The rearrangement uses TRBV5-4 and TRBJ2-3, with D possibly being TRBD2 (5 bases). CDR3 coding DNA: TGTGCCGTCCCCAGCGGTATAAGCACAGATACGCAGTATTTT. Its protein is CAVPSGISTDTQYF.